Sequencing of this T cell receptor beta chain was carried out in a study of blood T cells in healthy people across ages. CDR1 and CDR2 from the germline V gene are KGHSH and LQKENI. The CDR3 loop spans 14 amino acids. V lost 4 bases, J lost 5 bases, and 5 bases stayed unmatched. With a J-beta primer mix and a sample-barcoded 5' primer, a second PCR ran 7 to 11 cycles. TCRdb independently ran MiXCR on the 5' RACE reads; one entry per CDR3 protein. This table has approximately 800,000 distinct CDR3 sequences, roughly 25% appearing once. This clonotype was detected a few times. In addition, the sample was reused for a study of T cells of mothers and their children.

The sequencing input was blood. The TCR originated in a boy between 10 and 17 years old in good health. The V call is TRBV18, the J call TRBJ1-2; 9 nucleotides agree with TRBD1. The CDR3 DNA sequence: TGTGCCAGCTCACAAGGGACAGGGCTTTATGGCTACACCTTC. Its translation is CASSQGTGLYGYTF.